The rows below give T cell receptor beta chains drawn from one sample of a study of T-cell memory formation after mild COVID-19. TCRdb recomputed calls from the 5' RACE reads with MiXCR, one row per CDR3 protein. Seen here are about 350,000 distinct CDR3 sequences, about 13% observed once, and the top ten hold approximately 21%. Sequenced sample: PBMCs or a T cell subset sorted from them (not recorded which). The receptors shown here come from a man younger than 30 who had mild COVID-19 (a few samples of this study predate the infection). Cell type and time point are not known. The CDR3 runs from the conserved cysteine through the conserved F or W. D genes are given only for firm matches. Only part of the rows carry a size: once, few, many, or a class if the clone is expanded.

v_call,d_call,clone_size,j_call,cdr3_aa,cdr3_nt
TRBV5-1,.,few,TRBJ2-7,CASSTFSSYEQYF,TGCGCCAGCAGCACCTTCAGCTCCTACGAGCAGTACTTC
TRBV27,.,many,TRBJ1-2,CASSDARGNYGYTF,TGTGCCAGCAGTGACGCGCGTGGAAACTATGGCTACACCTTC
TRBV20-1,TRBD1,.,TRBJ1-1,CSAKQGGVPEAFF,TGCAGTGCTAAGCAGGGGGGCGTCCCTGAAGCTTTCTTT
TRBV7-2,.,.,TRBJ1-1,CASSLGSTNTEAFF,TGTGCCAGCAGCTTAGGGTCCACGAACACTGAAGCTTTCTTT
TRBV5-1,TRBD2,.,TRBJ2-3,CASSLASLAGGPDTQYF,TGCGCCAGCAGCTTGGCCTCCCTAGCGGGGGGCCCAGATACGCAGTATTTT
TRBV7-2,TRBD2,few,TRBJ2-5,CASSYAPSGSMETQYF,TGTGCCAGCAGCTACGCCCCTAGCGGGTCGATGGAGACCCAGTACTTC
TRBV18,TRBD1,.,TRBJ2-1,CASSPTGTGGSGEQFF,TGTGCCAGCTCACCAACCGGGACAGGGGGCTCGGGTGAGCAGTTCTTC
TRBV5-1,.,few,TRBJ2-2,CASSFPASAGARTGELFF,TGCGCCAGCAGCTTTCCCGCGTCTGCTGGGGCGCGAACCGGGGAGCTGTTTTTT
TRBV7-6,TRBD2,once,TRBJ2-3,CASSLSGGAADTQYF,TGTGCCAGCAGCTTAAGCGGGGGGGCTGCAGATACGCAGTATTTT
TRBV5-1,.,.,TRBJ2-4,CASSPGDPRNIQYF,TGCGCCAGCAGCCCTGGGGATCCCAGAAACATTCAGTACTTC
TRBV4-3,.,few,TRBJ1-1,CASSQRSGTEAFF,TGCGCCAGCAGCCAGAGGTCCGGAACTGAAGCTTTCTTT
TRBV7-2,.,many,TRBJ1-4,CASSSGTREKLFF,TGTGCCAGCAGCTCGGGGACAAGGGAAAAACTGTTTTTT
TRBV2,.,.,TRBJ2-1,CASAGNNEQFF,TGTGCCAGCGCCGGAAACAATGAGCAGTTCTTC
TRBV12-3/TRBV12-4,.,many,TRBJ1-5,CASSPRGQPQHF,TGTGCCAGCAGCCCCAGGGGTCAGCCCCAGCATTTT
TRBV7-9,.,.,TRBJ2-2,CASSLGDPAPYTGELFF,TGTGCCAGCAGCTTGGGTGACCCAGCCCCTTACACCGGGGAGCTGTTTTTT
TRBV7-2,.,few,TRBJ2-5,CASSLDTLGTQYF,TGTGCCAGCAGCTTGGACACGCTGGGGACCCAGTACTTC
TRBV5-1,.,.,TRBJ1-1,CASSLDFPGVGTEAFF,TGCGCCAGCAGCTTGGATTTCCCTGGGGTAGGGACTGAAGCTTTCTTT
TRBV5-4,TRBD1,.,TRBJ1-2,CASTDRGVGYTF,TGTGCCAGCACGGACAGGGGGGTGGGCTACACCTTC
TRBV9,TRBD1,.,TRBJ2-7,CASSAGQGQQYF,TGTGCCAGCAGCGCCGGACAGGGGCAGCAGTACTTC
TRBV11-2,.,.,TRBJ2-5,CASSIGTSQETQYF,TGTGCCAGCAGCATAGGGACTTCCCAAGAGACCCAGTACTTC
TRBV10-3,.,.,TRBJ2-5,CAISGGTLRETQYF,TGTGCCATCAGCGGCGGGACATTACGAGAGACCCAGTACTTC
TRBV18,.,many,TRBJ2-5,CASSRKRIGETQYF,TGTGCCAGCTCACGAAAGAGGATAGGGGAGACCCAGTACTTC
TRBV4-1,.,few,TRBJ1-6,CASSPTETGDNNSPLHF,TGCGCCAGCAGCCCGACCGAGACAGGAGATAATAATTCACCCCTCCACTTT
TRBV4-1,.,few,TRBJ2-1,CASSLVPTGRNNNEQFF,TGCGCCAGCAGCCTTGTACCTACAGGGAGGAACAACAATGAGCAGTTCTTC
TRBV19,.,.,TRBJ1-1,CASSPQRGLLRDAEAFF,TGTGCCAGTAGTCCCCAACGTGGTCTCCTCCGCGACGCTGAAGCTTTCTTT
TRBV7-9,TRBD2,few,TRBJ2-2,CASSQSVVAGTGELFF,TGTGCCAGCAGCCAATCCGTGGTAGCGGGCACCGGGGAGCTGTTTTTT
TRBV5-1,TRBD1,many,TRBJ2-7,CASSLSHRGGEQYF,TGCGCCAGCAGCTTGAGTCACAGGGGTGGTGAGCAGTACTTC
TRBV7-2,.,.,TRBJ2-6,CASSPLGANVLTF,TGTGCCAGCAGCCCCTTGGGGGCCAACGTCCTGACTTTC
TRBV5-1,.,few,TRBJ1-2,CASSLPGLGDGYTF,TGCGCCAGCAGCCTCCCGGGGCTTGGTGATGGCTACACCTTC
TRBV7-6,TRBD2,.,TRBJ2-2,CASSLVEGLAGGPWTGELFF,TGTGCCAGCAGCTTAGTCGAGGGACTAGCGGGGGGGCCTTGGACCGGGGAGCTGTTTTTT
TRBV30,TRBD2,.,TRBJ2-2,CAWSVLLAGGTGELFF,TGTGCCTGGAGTGTCCTACTAGCGGGGGGAACCGGGGAGCTGTTTTTT
TRBV7-9,.,.,TRBJ2-1,CASSFYPGPYNEQFF,TGTGCCAGCAGCTTTTATCCGGGACCTTACAATGAGCAGTTCTTC
TRBV5-5,.,few,TRBJ2-7,CASSLVGAIYEQYF,TGTGCCAGCAGCTTAGTAGGGGCGATCTACGAGCAGTACTTC
TRBV28,.,few,TRBJ2-2,CASTPGTGGELFF,TGTGCCAGCACCCCCGGGACCGGCGGGGAGCTGTTTTTT
TRBV7-6,.,many,TRBJ2-7,CASSSTHQGEQYF,TGTGCCAGCAGCTCAACCCACCAGGGCGAGCAGTACTTC
TRBV5-6,.,.,TRBJ1-1,CASSPIRPNTEAFF,TGTGCCAGCAGCCCCATTCGACCGAACACTGAAGCTTTCTTT
TRBV4-3,TRBD1,.,TRBJ2-2,CASSHATGENTGELFF,TGCGCCAGCAGCCATGCCACAGGGGAGAACACCGGGGAGCTGTTTTTT
TRBV7-2,.,.,TRBJ1-6,CASSLAAIGTGSPLHF,TGTGCCAGCAGCTTAGCGGCAATCGGAACGGGATCACCCCTCCACTTT
TRBV5-8,.,.,TRBJ1-1,CASSLSLSLRRFMNTEAFF,TGTGCCAGCAGCTTGAGCCTAAGCCTGCGGCGGTTCATGAACACTGAAGCTTTCTTT
TRBV20-1,TRBD1,many,TRBJ1-6,CSAHRGGEPLHF,TGCAGTGCCCACAGGGGAGGGGAACCCCTCCACTTT
TRBV25-1,.,.,TRBJ2-3,CASSEYGAGSTDTQYF,TGTGCCAGCAGTGAATATGGGGCGGGGTCAACAGATACGCAGTATTTT
TRBV6-5,.,few,TRBJ2-3,CASSPWTSTDTQYF,TGTGCCAGCAGCCCATGGACTAGCACAGATACGCAGTATTTT
TRBV6-5,.,.,TRBJ2-5,CASSYQGPETQYF,TGTGCCAGCAGTTACCAGGGACCAGAGACCCAGTACTTC
TRBV7-9,.,few,TRBJ1-4,CASSFTGISNEKLFF,TGTGCCAGCAGCTTCACGGGGATTTCTAATGAAAAACTGTTTTTT
TRBV24-1,.,many,TRBJ1-5,CATSEQLEGEEVDQPQHF,TGTGCCACCAGTGAACAGCTCGAGGGGGAAGAGGTGGATCAGCCCCAGCATTTT
TRBV12-3/TRBV12-4,.,once,TRBJ1-3,CASSGRERNTIYF,TGTGCCAGCAGTGGGAGGGAAAGAAACACCATATATTTT
TRBV7-9,TRBD1,few,TRBJ1-1,CASSAYRGRLNTEAFF,TGTGCCAGCAGCGCCTACAGGGGGCGATTGAACACTGAAGCTTTCTTT
TRBV25-1,TRBD1,.,TRBJ2-1,CASSEWGTGGRNEQFF,TGTGCCAGCAGTGAATGGGGGACAGGGGGCCGTAATGAGCAGTTCTTC
TRBV12-3/TRBV12-4,TRBD1,few,TRBJ2-1,CASFRQGAGEQFF,TGTGCCAGCTTTCGACAGGGGGCTGGTGAGCAGTTCTTC